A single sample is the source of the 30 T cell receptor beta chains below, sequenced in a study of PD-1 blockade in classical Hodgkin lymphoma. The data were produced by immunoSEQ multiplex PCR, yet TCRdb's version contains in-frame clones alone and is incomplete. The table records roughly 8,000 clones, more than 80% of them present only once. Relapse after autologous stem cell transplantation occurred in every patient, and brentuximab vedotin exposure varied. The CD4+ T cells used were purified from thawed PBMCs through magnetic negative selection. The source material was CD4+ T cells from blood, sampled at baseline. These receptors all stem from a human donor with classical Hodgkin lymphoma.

CDR3: CASSLLGTGETQYF. CDR3 DNA: TGTGCCAGCTCTCTGTTAGGAACGGGAGAGACCCAGTACTTC. The rearrangement uses TRBV18 and TRBJ2-5; D is unclear. Germline assignment: CDR1 KGHSH and CDR2 LQKENI. V was cut by 6 bases and J by 4 bases, with 15 bases left in between. The CDR3 is 14 amino acids.

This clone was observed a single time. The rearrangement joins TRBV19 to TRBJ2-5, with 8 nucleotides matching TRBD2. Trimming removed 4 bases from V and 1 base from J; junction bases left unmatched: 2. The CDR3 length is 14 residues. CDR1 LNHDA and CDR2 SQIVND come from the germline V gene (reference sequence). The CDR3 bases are TGTGCCAGTAGTACCGGGGGGGTCCAAGAGACCCAGTACTTC. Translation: CASSTGGVQETQYF.

The CDR3 loop reads CASSLAQGDSYNEQFF. The CDR3 nucleotides are TGCGCCAGCAGCTTGGCGCAGGGTGATTCCTACAATGAGCAGTTCTTC. The gene calls are TRBV5-1 and TRBJ2-1; maybe TRBD1 (5 bases). Trimming shortened V by 0 bases and J by 1 base, and 11 bases separated the two germline ends. This CDR3 spans 16 amino acids. Looked up from germline, CDR1 is SGHRS and CDR2 is YFSETQ.

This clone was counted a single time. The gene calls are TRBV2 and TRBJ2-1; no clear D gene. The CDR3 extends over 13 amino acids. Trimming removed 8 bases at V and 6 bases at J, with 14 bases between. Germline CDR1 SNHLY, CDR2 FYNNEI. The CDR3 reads CASAARTGNEQFF. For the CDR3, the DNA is TGTGCCAGCGCGGCTAGGACCGGCAATGAGCAGTTCTTC.

CDR3 bases: TGTGCCAGCAGCTTAGATAGGTGGCAGACCCAGTACTTC. It encodes CASSLDRWQTQYF. The rearrangement joins TRBV11-3 to TRBJ2-5; D remains ambiguous. In germline, CDR1 is SGHNT, CDR2 YENEEA. V was cut by 0 bases and J by 6 bases, with 8 bases left in between. The CDR3 is 13 amino acids.

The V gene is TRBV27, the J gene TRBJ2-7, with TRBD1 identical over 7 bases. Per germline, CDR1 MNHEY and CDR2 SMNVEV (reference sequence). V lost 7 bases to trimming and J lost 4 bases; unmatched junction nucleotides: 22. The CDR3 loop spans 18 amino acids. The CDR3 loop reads CASTFSTYPGQTPYEQYF. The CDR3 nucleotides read TGTGCCAGCACCTTTTCAACTTATCCGGGACAGACCCCTTACGAGCAGTACTTC.

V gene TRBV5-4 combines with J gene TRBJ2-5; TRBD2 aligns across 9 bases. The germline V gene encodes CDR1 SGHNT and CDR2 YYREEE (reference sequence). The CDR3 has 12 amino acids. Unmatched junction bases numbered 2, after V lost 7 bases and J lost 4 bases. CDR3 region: CASGTSTETQYF. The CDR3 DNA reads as TGTGCCAGCGGGACTAGCACAGAGACCCAGTACTTC.

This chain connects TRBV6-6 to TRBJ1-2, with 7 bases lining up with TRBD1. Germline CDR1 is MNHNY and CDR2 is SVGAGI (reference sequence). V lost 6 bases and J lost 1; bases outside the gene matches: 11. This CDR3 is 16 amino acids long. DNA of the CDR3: TGTGCCAGCAGAAGCCGGGACAGCCTTTTTAACTATGGCTACACCTTC. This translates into CASRSRDSLFNYGYTF.

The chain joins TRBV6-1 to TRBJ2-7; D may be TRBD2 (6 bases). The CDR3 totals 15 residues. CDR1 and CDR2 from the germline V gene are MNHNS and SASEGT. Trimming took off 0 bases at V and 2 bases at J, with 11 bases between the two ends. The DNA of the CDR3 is TGTGCCAGCAGTGAAGCGGGGGGAACCCCCTACGAGCAGTACTTC. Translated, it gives CASSEAGGTPYEQYF.

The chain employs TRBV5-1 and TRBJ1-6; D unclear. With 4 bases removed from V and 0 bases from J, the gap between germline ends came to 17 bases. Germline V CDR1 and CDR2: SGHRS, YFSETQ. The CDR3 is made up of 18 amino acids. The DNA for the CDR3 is TGCGCCAGCAGCCCGGCGGGCCCTCTCATCTCCTATAATTCACCCCTCCACTTT. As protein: CASSPAGPLISYNSPLHF.

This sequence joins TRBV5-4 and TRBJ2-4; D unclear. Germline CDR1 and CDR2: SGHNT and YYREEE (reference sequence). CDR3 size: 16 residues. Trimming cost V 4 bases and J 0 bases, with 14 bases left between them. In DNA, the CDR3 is TGTGCCAGCAGCACTTACATGGGCCCAGCCAAAAACATTCAGTACTTC. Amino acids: CASSTYMGPAKNIQYF.

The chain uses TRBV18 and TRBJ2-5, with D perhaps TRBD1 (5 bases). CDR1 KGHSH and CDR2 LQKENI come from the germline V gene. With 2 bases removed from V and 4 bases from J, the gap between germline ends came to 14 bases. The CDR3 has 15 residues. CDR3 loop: CASSPTGGAPETQYF. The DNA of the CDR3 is TGTGCCAGCTCACCAACAGGTGGGGCGCCAGAGACCCAGTACTTC.

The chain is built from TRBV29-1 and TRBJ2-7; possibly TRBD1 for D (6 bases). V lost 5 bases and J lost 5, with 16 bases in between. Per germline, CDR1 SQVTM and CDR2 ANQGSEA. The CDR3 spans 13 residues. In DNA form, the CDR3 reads TGCAGCGTTCGACCAGGGGTCCGGGACGAGCAGTACTTC. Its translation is CSVRPGVRDEQYF.

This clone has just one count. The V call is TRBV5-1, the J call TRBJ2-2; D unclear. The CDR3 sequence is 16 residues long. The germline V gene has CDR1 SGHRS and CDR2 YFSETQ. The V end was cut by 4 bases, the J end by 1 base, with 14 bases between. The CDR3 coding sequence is TGCGCCAGCAGCCTGATCGGCGGAAAGAACACCGGGGAGCTGTTTTTT. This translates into CASSLIGGKNTGELFF.

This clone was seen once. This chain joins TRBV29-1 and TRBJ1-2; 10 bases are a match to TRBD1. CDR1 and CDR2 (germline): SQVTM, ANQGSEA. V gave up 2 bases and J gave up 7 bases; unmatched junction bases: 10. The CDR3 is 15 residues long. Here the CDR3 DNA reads TGCAGCGTTGAACCACCGGGACAGGGGTTTGGTGGCTACACCTTC. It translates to CSVEPPGQGFGGYTF.

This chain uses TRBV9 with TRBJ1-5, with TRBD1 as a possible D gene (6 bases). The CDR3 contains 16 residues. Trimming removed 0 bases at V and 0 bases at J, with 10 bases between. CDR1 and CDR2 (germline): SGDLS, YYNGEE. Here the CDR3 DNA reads TGTGCCAGCAGCGTAGAGGGGGAAGATAGCAATCAGCCCCAGCATTTT. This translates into CASSVEGEDSNQPQHF.

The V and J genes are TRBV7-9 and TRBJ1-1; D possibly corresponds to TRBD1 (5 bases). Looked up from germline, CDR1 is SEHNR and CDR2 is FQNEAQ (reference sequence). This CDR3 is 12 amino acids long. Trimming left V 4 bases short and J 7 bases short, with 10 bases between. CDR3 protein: CASSYNQGEAFF. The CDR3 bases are TGTGCCAGCAGCTATAACCAGGGTGAAGCTTTCTTT. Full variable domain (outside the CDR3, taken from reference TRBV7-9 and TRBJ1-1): DTGVSQNPRHKITKRGQNVTFRCDPISEHNRLYWYRQTLGQGPEFLTYFQNEAQLEKSRLLSDRFSAERPKGSFSTLEIQRTEQGDSAMYLCASSYNQGEAFFGQGTRLTVV.

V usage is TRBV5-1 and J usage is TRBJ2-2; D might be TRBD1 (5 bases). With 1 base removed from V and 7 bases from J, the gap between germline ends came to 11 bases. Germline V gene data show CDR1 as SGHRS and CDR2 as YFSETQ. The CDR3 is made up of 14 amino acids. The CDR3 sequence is CASSLQGIVGELFF. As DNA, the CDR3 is TGCGCCAGCAGCTTGCAGGGTATTGTCGGGGAGCTGTTTTTT.

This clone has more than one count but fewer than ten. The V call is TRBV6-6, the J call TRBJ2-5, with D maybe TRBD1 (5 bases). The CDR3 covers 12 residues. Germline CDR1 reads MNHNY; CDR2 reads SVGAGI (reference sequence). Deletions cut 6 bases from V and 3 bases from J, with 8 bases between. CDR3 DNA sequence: TGTGCCAGCAGCTTACAGGAAGAGACCCAGTACTTC. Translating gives CASSLQEETQYF.

The CDR3 DNA follows: TGTGCCAGTAGTAAACTCCTAGCGGGGGGATACAATGAGCAGTTCTTC. It specifies CASSKLLAGGYNEQFF. This rearrangement joins TRBV19 to TRBJ2-1; 11 nucleotides match TRBD2. Germline V lookup: CDR1 LNHDA, CDR2 SQIVND (reference sequence). This CDR3 has 16 amino acids. J was trimmed by 4 bases and V by 4 bases; bases with no gene match: 6.

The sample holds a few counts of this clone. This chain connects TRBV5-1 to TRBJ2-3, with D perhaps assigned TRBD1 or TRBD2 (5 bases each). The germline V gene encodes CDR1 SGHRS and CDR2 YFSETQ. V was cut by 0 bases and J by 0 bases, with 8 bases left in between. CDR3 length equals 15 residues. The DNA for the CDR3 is TGCGCCAGCAGCTTGGCGGGGACCAGCACAGATACGCAGTATTTT. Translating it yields CASSLAGTSTDTQYF. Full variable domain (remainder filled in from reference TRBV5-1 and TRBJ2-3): KAGVTQTPRYLIKTRGQQVTLSCSPISGHRSVSWYQQTPGQGLQFLFEYFSETQRNKGNFPGRFSGRQFSNSRSEMNVSTLELGDSALYLCASSLAGTSTDTQYFGPGTRLTVL.

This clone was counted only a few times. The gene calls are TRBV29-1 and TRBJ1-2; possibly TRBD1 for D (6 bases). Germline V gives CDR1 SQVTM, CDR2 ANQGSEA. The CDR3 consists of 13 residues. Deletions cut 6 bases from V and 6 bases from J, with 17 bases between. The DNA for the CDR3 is TGCAGCGTCGACGCCTCAGGGGTTCATGGCTACACCTTC. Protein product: CSVDASGVHGYTF.

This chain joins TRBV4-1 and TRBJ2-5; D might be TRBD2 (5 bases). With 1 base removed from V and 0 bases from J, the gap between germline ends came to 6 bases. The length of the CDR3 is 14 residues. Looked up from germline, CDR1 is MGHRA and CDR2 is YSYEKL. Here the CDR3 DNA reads TGCGCCAGCAGCCAAGGGACTTACCAAGAGACCCAGTACTTC. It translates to CASSQGTYQETQYF.

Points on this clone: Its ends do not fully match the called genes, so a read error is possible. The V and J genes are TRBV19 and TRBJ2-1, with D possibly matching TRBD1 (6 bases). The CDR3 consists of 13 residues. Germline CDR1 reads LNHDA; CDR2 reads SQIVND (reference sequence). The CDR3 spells CASTITGWGEQFF. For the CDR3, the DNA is TGTGCCAGTACTATAACAGGGTGGGGTGAGCAGTTCTTC.

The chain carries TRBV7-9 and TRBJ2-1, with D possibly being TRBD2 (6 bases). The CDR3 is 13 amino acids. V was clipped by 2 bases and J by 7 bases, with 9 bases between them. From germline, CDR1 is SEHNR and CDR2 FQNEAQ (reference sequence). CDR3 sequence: CASSLPEGNEQFF. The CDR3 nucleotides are TGTGCCAGCAGCTTACCGGAGGGAAATGAGCAGTTCTTC.

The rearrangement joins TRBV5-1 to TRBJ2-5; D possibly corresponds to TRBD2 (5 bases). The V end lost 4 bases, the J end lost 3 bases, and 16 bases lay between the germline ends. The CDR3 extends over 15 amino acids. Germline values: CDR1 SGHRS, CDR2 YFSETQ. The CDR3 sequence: CASSPSGRREETQYF. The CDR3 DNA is TGCGCCAGCAGCCCGTCGGGGAGAAGGGAAGAGACCCAGTACTTC.

This chain's CDR3 is CASSYSWGEPQHF. In DNA, the CDR3 is TGTGCCAGCAGTTACTCATGGGGAGAGCCCCAGCATTTT. The chain has TRBV6-5 and TRBJ1-5; no reliable D call. This CDR3 spans 13 amino acids. Trimming removed 0 bases from V and 8 bases from J, with 8 bases in between. The germline gives CDR1 MNHEY, CDR2 SVGAGI.

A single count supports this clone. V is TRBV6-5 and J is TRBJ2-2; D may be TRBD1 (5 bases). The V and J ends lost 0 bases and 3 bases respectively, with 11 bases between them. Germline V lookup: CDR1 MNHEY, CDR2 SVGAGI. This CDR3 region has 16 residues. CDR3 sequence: CASSYSPRVDTGELFF. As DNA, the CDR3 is TGTGCCAGCAGTTACTCGCCCAGGGTTGACACCGGGGAGCTGTTTTTT.

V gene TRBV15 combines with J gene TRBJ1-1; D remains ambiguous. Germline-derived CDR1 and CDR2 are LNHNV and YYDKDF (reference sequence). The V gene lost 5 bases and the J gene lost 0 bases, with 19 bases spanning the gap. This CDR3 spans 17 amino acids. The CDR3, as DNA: TGTGCCACCAGCCCACCAGGCCTGGATGGGATGAACACTGAAGCTTTCTTT. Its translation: CATSPPGLDGMNTEAFF.

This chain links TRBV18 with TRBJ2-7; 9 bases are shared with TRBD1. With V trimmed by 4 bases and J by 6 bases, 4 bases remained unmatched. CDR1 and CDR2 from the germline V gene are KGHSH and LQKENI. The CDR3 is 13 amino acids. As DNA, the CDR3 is TGTGCCAGCTCACTACAGGGGGCCTCCGAGCAGTACTTC. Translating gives CASSLQGASEQYF. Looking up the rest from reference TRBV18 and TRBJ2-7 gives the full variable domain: NAGVMQNPRHLVRRRGQEARLRCSPMKGHSHVYWYRQLPEEGLKFMVYLQKENIIDESGMPKERFSAEFPKEGPSILRIQQVVRGDSAAYFCASSLQGASEQYFGPGTRLTVT.